This entry is about one TCR beta chain. The J segment lost 3 bases and the V segment lost 6 bases, leaving 5 bases of the junction unmatched. The germline CDR1 and CDR2 sequences are MDHEN and SYDVKM. CDR3 size: 14 residues. The sample is drawn from a study of shared clonotypes between healthy human individuals. Profiling relied on immunoSEQ multiplex PCR, and the TCRdb table lists in-frame clones only, not all of them. The sample holds about 2 million clones, less than 95% seen once. Naive CD8 cells lacked CD45RO and underwent positive selection for CCR7, leaving out terminally differentiated effector memory CD45RA+ cells.

The V gene is TRBV28, the J gene TRBJ2-7; 10 bases map to TRBD1. The receptor's source is a man between 18 and 29 years old in good health. Sample: naive CD8+ T cells sorted from blood. For the CDR3, the DNA is TGTGCCAGCAGCTCCCGGGACAGGGGCTACGAGCAGTACTTC. This codes for CASSSRDRGYEQYF.